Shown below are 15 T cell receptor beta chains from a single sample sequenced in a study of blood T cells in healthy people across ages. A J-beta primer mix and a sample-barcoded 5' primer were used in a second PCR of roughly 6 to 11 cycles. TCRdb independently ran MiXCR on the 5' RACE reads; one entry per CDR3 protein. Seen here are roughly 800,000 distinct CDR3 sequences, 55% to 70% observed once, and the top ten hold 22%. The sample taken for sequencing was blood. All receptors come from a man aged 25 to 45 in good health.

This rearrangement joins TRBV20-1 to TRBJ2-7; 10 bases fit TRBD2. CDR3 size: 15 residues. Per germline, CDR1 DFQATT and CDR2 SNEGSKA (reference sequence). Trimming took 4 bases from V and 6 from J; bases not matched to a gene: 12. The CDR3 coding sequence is TGCAGTGCTACACCACCGCCCCTAGCGGGAGTCGAGCAGTACTTC. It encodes CSATPPPLAGVEQYF.

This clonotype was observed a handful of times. The CDR3 sequence: CASSAVVLQETQYF. DNA of the CDR3: TGTGCCAGCAGTGCCGTCGTTCTCCAAGAGACCCAGTACTTC. The chain is built from TRBV6-1 and TRBJ2-5; D is unresolved. In germline, CDR1 is MNHNS, CDR2 SASEGT. V was clipped by 4 bases and J by 1 base, with 10 bases between them. The CDR3 is made up of 14 amino acids.

The CDR3 loop is CASIPAVSGAISTDTQYF. CDR3 sequence (DNA): TGTGCCAGCATCCCCGCAGTTTCGGGAGCCATTAGCACAGATACGCAGTATTTT. V and J are TRBV28 and TRBJ2-3, with D possibly matching TRBD2 (6 bases). Between the trimmed V and J ends, which lost 7 bases and 0 bases, there was a span of 23 bases. The CDR3 covers 18 residues. Per the germline V gene, CDR1 is MDHEN and CDR2 is SYDVKM.

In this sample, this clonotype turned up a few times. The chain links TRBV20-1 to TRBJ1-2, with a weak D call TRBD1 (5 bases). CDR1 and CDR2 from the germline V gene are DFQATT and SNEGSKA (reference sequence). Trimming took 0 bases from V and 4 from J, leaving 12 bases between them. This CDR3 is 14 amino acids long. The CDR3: CSARDAGRPYGYTF. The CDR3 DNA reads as TGCAGTGCTAGAGATGCAGGGCGCCCCTATGGCTACACCTTC.

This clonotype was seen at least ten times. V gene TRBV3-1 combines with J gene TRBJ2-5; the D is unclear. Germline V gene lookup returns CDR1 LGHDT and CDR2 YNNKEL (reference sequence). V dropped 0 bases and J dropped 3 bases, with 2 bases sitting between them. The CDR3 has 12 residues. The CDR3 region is CASSQDEETQYF. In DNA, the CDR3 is TGTGCCAGCAGCCAAGATGAAGAGACCCAGTACTTC.

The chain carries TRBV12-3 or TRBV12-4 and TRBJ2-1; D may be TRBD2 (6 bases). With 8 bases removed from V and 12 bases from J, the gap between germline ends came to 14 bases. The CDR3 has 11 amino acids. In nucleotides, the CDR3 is TGTGCCAGCTCCTACCTGGGAGGGCAGTTCTTC. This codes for CASSYLGGQFF.

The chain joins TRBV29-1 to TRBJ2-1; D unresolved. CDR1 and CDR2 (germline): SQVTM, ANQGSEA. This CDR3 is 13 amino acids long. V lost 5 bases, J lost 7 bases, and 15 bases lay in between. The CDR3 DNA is TGCAGCGTTTCGAGGAGAACGAAGAATGAGCAGTTCTTC. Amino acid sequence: CSVSRRTKNEQFF.

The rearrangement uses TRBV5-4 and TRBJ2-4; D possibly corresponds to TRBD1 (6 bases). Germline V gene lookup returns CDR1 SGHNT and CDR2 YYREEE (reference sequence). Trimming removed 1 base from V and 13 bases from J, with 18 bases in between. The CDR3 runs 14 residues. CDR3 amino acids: CASSLRGNGWEQYF. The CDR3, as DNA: TGTGCCAGCAGCTTGAGGGGGAACGGATGGGAGCAGTACTTC.

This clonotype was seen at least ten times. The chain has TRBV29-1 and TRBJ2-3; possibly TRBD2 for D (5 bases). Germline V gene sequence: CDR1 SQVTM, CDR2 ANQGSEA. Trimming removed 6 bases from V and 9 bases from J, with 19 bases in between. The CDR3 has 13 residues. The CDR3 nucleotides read TGCAGCGTCAACCCCTTTGAGGGATTCACGCAGTATTTT. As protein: CSVNPFEGFTQYF.

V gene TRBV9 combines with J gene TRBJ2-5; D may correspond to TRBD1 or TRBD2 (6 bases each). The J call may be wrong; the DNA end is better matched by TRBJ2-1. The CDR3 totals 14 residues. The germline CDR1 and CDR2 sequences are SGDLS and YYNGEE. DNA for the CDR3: TGTGCCAGCAGCGTGAGAAAGGGGGGAGAGACCCAGTTCTTC. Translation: CASSVRKGGETQFF.

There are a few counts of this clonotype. In DNA form, the CDR3 reads TGTGCCAGCAGCCAAGACCCACCGACTAGCGGGAGGGTGCGATTCAATGAGCAGTTCTTC. As protein: CASSQDPPTSGRVRFNEQFF. The chain is built from TRBV3-1 and TRBJ2-1, with 14 bases matching TRBD2. Germline CDR1 LGHDT, CDR2 YNNKEL (reference sequence). The junction had 13 bases not matched to a gene; V was cut back by 0 bases and J by 6 bases. This CDR3 has 20 residues.

The CDR3 is CASSLFAGGGMSYNEQFF. In DNA, the CDR3 is TGTGCCAGCAGTTTATTTGCGGGAGGTGGGATGTCCTACAATGAGCAGTTCTTC. This chain links TRBV27 with TRBJ2-1, with TRBD2 matching over 8 bases. V lost 1 base and J lost 1; bases outside the gene matches: 9. CDR3 length equals 18 residues. The germline V gene has CDR1 MNHEY and CDR2 SMNVEV (reference sequence).

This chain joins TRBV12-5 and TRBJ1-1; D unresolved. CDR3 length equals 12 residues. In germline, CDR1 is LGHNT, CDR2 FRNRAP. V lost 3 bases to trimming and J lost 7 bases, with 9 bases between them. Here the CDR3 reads CASGLGQLEAFF. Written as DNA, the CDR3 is TGTGCTAGTGGTTTAGGGCAGCTTGAAGCTTTCTTT.

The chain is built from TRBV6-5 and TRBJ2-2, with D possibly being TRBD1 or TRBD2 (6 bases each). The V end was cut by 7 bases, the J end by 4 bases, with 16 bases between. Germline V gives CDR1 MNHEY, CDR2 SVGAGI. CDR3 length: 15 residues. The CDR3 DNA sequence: TGTGCCAGCACGCCTACAGGGAGGAGCACCGGGGAGCTGTTTTTT. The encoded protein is CASTPTGRSTGELFF.

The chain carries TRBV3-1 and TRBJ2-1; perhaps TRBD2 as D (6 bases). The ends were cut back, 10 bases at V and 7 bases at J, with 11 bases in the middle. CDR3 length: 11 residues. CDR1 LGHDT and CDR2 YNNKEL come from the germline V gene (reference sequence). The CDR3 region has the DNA TGTGCCACGAGACTAGAAAATGAGCAGTTCTTC. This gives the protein CATRLENEQFF.